The 31 T cell receptor beta chains below all came from one sample that was sequenced in a study of vaccination and CD4 T cells after COVID-19. This sample's time point: late sampling 161 to 241 days after vaccination in a few convalescent patients. TCRdb used MiXCR to reprocess the PCR reads, holding one entry per CDR3 protein. The sample consists of 26,000 or so distinct CDR3 sequences, approximately 51% of them appearing once. The sequencing used CD4+ T cells from blood, collected about 7 months after SARS-CoV-2 vaccination. The receptors were gathered from a human donor who had recovered from COVID-19.

The chain employs TRBV9 and TRBJ2-7; no clear D. The CDR3 sequence is 14 residues long. Looked up from germline, CDR1 is SGDLS and CDR2 is YYNGEE. Trimming stripped 0 bases from V and 0 bases from J, with 7 bases between. This CDR3 reads CASSVAANSYEQYF. CDR3 sequence (DNA): TGTGCCAGCAGCGTAGCTGCAAACTCCTACGAGCAGTACTTC.

The genes are TRBV20-1 and TRBJ2-1; TRBD2 agrees at 11 bases. The CDR3 runs to 14 residues. The germline CDR1 and CDR2 sequences are DFQATT and SNEGSKA (reference sequence). Losses at the gene ends were 1 base for V and 8 bases for J; bases not matched to a gene: 4. CDR3 coding DNA: TGCAGTGCTAGAGTAGCGGGAGGGTTGGATGAGCAGTTCTTC. Amino acids: CSARVAGGLDEQFF.

CDR3 sequence reads: CASSGLGQGNQPQHF. In nucleotides, the CDR3 is TGTGCCAGCAGTGGACTGGGTCAGGGCAATCAGCCCCAGCATTTT. The rearrangement joins TRBV2 to TRBJ1-5; no clear D. The length of the CDR3 is 15 residues. V lost 4 bases and J lost 2, with 12 bases in between. Germline loops: CDR1 SNHLY, CDR2 FYNNEI. Full variable domain (outside the CDR3, taken from reference TRBV2 and TRBJ1-5): EPEVTQTPSHQVTQMGQEVILRCVPISNHLYFYWYRQILGQKVEFLVSFYNNEISEKSEIFDDQFSVERPDGSNFTLKIRSTKLEDSAMYFCASSGLGQGNQPQHFGDGTRLSIL.

The V call is TRBV7-9, the J call TRBJ2-5; the D gene is possibly TRBD2 (6 bases). Germline V gene sequence: CDR1 SEHNR, CDR2 FQNEAQ (reference sequence). The CDR3 totals 12 residues. V gave up 4 bases and J gave up 5 bases, with 8 bases separating them. The CDR3 nucleotides read TGTGCCAGCAGCTCAGGGAGGGAGACCCAGTACTTC. As protein: CASSSGRETQYF.

For the CDR3, the DNA is TGTGCCAGCAGCTTAGGGGCGGGGGCATCACAAGAGACCCAGTACTTC. It is translated as CASSLGAGASQETQYF. This chain connects TRBV7-2 to TRBJ2-5; perhaps TRBD2 as D (7 bases). The CDR3 contains 16 residues. Trimming removed 1 base at V and 2 bases at J, with 14 bases between. Germline assignment: CDR1 SGHTA and CDR2 FQGNSA.

This chain connects TRBV20-1 to TRBJ2-3, with 7 bases aligning to TRBD2. CDR3 length equals 15 residues. Germline loops: CDR1 DFQATT, CDR2 SNEGSKA (reference sequence). J gave up 4 bases and V 3 bases, and 10 bases lay outside the gene matches. CDR3 sequence: CSASRGRVRSDTQYF. The DNA for the CDR3 is TGCAGTGCTAGCCGTGGGAGGGTTAGGTCAGATACGCAGTATTTT.

Only a few counts were recorded for this clonotype. The rearrangement links TRBV6-1 to TRBJ2-5, with D uncertain. The CDR3 covers 12 residues. The V gene lost 6 bases and the J gene lost 5 bases, with 10 bases spanning the gap. Looked up from germline, CDR1 is MNHNS and CDR2 is SASEGT. CDR3 in amino acids: CASRESGETQYF. The CDR3 DNA follows: TGTGCCAGCAGGGAGTCTGGGGAGACCCAGTACTTC.

The rearrangement uses TRBV7-9 and TRBJ2-7; 8 bases align to TRBD2. V lost 5 bases, J lost 7 bases, and 10 bases stayed unmatched. Germline lookup yields CDR1 SEHNR and CDR2 FQNEAQ (reference sequence). The CDR3 runs 14 residues. The CDR3 sequence: CASSQREGPGEQYF. As DNA, the CDR3 is TGTGCCAGCAGCCAACGGGAGGGCCCGGGAGAGCAGTACTTC.

The J gene is TRBJ1-2, the V gene TRBV21-1; TRBD1, the D gene given by the table, was not confirmed from the DNA. TRBV21-1 is shown as a pseudogene. The CDR3 has 13 amino acids. As DNA, the CDR3 is TGTGCCAGCAGCATTGACAGCGGAGGAGGCTACACCTTC. It encodes CASSIDSGGGYTF.

J is TRBJ2-5 and V is TRBV4-2; 13 bases map to TRBD2. The CDR3 covers 18 residues. Germline trimming cut 1 base from V and 5 bases from J; bases unmatched to any gene: 10. Germline-derived CDR1 and CDR2 are LGHNA and YNFKEQ. The CDR3 loop reads CASSQGVGLAGADETQYF. CDR3 DNA: TGTGCCAGCAGCCAAGGGGTAGGACTAGCGGGAGCGGATGAGACCCAGTACTTC.

The CDR3 here is CASGGEYNEQFF. CDR3 DNA: TGTGCCAGCGGGGGAGAATACAATGAGCAGTTCTTC. The chain joins TRBV6-1 to TRBJ2-1; D is tentatively TRBD1 or TRBD2 (5 bases each). The CDR3 has 12 residues. Germline CDR1 is MNHNS and CDR2 is SASEGT. Trimming cost V 8 bases and J 4 bases, with 9 bases left between them.

The chain joins TRBV2 to TRBJ2-3; tentatively, D is TRBD2 (6 bases). Germline-derived CDR1 and CDR2 are SNHLY and FYNNEI. This CDR3 spans 14 amino acids. Trimming removed 3 bases at V and 3 bases at J, with 10 bases between. The CDR3 is CASSDRRGTDTQYF. CDR3 bases: TGTGCCAGCAGTGATAGGAGGGGTACAGATACGCAGTATTTT.

The genes are TRBV7-9 and TRBJ2-7; no clear D gene. This CDR3 is 11 amino acids long. Trimming removed 5 bases from V and 6 bases from J, with 8 bases in between. The V gene's germline CDR1 is SEHNR and CDR2 FQNEAQ (reference sequence). The CDR3 bases are TGTGCCAGCAGCCGTGTGGGCGAGCAGTACTTC. Its protein product is CASSRVGEQYF. Combining the CDR3 with reference TRBV7-9 and TRBJ2-7 gives the whole variable domain DTGVSQNPRHKITKRGQNVTFRCDPISEHNRLYWYRQTLGQGPEFLTYFQNEAQLEKSRLLSDRFSAERPKGSFSTLEIQRTEQGDSAMYLCASSRVGEQYFGPGTRLTVT.

V is TRBV7-2 and J is TRBJ2-1; unclear D gene. V was trimmed by 2 bases and J by 3 bases, leaving 11 bases between them. The CDR3 runs to 15 residues. Per germline, CDR1 SGHTA and CDR2 FQGNSA. CDR3 region: CASSLPGRYYNEQFF. For the CDR3, the DNA is TGTGCCAGCAGCTTACCCGGGCGTTACTACAATGAGCAGTTCTTC.

This chain links TRBV2 with TRBJ2-5; weak D call: TRBD1 (5 bases). There are 13 residues in the CDR3. The germline V gene has CDR1 SNHLY and CDR2 FYNNEI. V shed 7 bases and J shed 5 bases, with 14 bases lying between them. As DNA, the CDR3 is TGTGCCAGCACCTTGGGGCCCCTGGAGACCCAGTACTTC. Translating gives CASTLGPLETQYF.

This clonotype was detected once. The rearrangement joins TRBV7-6 to TRBJ2-7, with 11 bases aligning to TRBD2. There are 15 residues in the CDR3. The trim removed 5 bases at V and 2 bases at J, leaving 5 bases unmatched. Germline CDR1 is SGHVS and CDR2 is FNYEAQ. The DNA for the CDR3 is TGTGCCAGCAGCGCTACTAGCGGGAGTGCCTACGAGCAGTACTTC. It yields the protein CASSATSGSAYEQYF.

A few counts support this clonotype. V and J are TRBV7-9 and TRBJ2-3; D remains unclear. The CDR3 runs to 15 residues. Germline V lookup: CDR1 SEHNR, CDR2 FQNEAQ (reference sequence). The V end lost 1 base, the J end lost 0 bases, and 8 bases lay between the germline ends. CDR3 nucleotides: TGTGCCAGCAGCTTAGTGAAGTCTAGCACAGATACGCAGTATTTT. Translated, it gives CASSLVKSSTDTQYF.

This clonotype appeared a few times. The V call is TRBV15, the J call TRBJ1-6; unclear D gene. Per the germline V gene, CDR1 is LNHNV and CDR2 is YYDKDF (reference sequence). This CDR3 comprises 16 residues. Deletions cut 5 bases from V and 0 bases from J, with 11 bases between. CDR3 sequence: CATSPRASSYNSPLHF. CDR3 DNA sequence: TGTGCCACCAGCCCTAGGGCCAGCTCCTATAATTCACCCCTCCACTTT.

Remarks on this clonotype: The junction differs from germline at one of its ends, possibly a read error. V is TRBV5-4 and J is TRBJ2-7, with D hard to call. CDR3 length: 15 amino acids. Germline V gives CDR1 SGHNT, CDR2 YYREEE (reference sequence). The CDR3 DNA reads as TGTGCCAGTAGCTTGGCTTCAGGCGGCCACGACGAGGTTGGATTC. Translated, it gives CASSLASGGHDEVGF.

The gene calls are TRBV6-5 and TRBJ1-1; perhaps TRBD1 as D (5 bases). Per the germline V gene, CDR1 is MNHEY and CDR2 is SVGAGI. There are 13 residues in the CDR3. The V gene lost 2 bases and the J gene lost 11 bases, with 15 bases spanning the gap. The CDR3 DNA reads TGTGCCAGCAGTTACGCAGGGCGAGGTGATGCTTTCTTT. Protein product: CASSYAGRGDAFF.

The chain has TRBV10-3 and TRBJ2-3; 11 nucleotides agree with TRBD2. Germline trimming cut 6 bases from V and 7 bases from J; bases unmatched to any gene: 15. The CDR3 extends over 17 amino acids. The germline CDR1 and CDR2 sequences are ENHRY and SYGVKD. In nucleotides, the CDR3 is TGTGCCATCAGAGACAGAATCGGGACTAGCGGTTTGAATACGCAGTATTTT. The encoded protein is CAIRDRIGTSGLNTQYF.

V gene TRBV20-1 combines with J gene TRBJ2-7; D possibly corresponds to TRBD2 (6 bases). Germline CDR1 is DFQATT and CDR2 is SNEGSKA (reference sequence). The CDR3 loop spans 13 amino acids. Between the trimmed V and J ends, which lost 1 base and 7 bases, there was a span of 14 bases. CDR3 residues: CSARGRESGEQYF. The CDR3 DNA is TGCAGTGCTAGAGGGCGGGAATCGGGGGAGCAGTACTTC.

The table lists this clonotype with a few counts. The genes are TRBV6-5 and TRBJ2-1; D is ambiguous. CDR1 and CDR2 from the germline V gene are MNHEY and SVGAGI. The CDR3 length is 13 residues. Trimming removed 2 bases from V and 8 bases from J, with 10 bases in between. The CDR3 DNA reads as TGTGCCAGCAGTTACCGGAGAAGCGATGAGCAGTTCTTC. It codes for CASSYRRSDEQFF.

The chain links TRBV6-1 to TRBJ2-7; 10 bases match TRBD1. The V and J ends lost 1 base and 3 bases, in that order; junction bases with no gene match: 3. Germline-derived CDR1 and CDR2 are MNHNS and SASEGT. The CDR3 contains 15 residues. The DNA of the CDR3 is TGTGCCAGCAGTGAAGTCTGGACAGGGGGCTACGAGCAGTACTTC. This gives the protein CASSEVWTGGYEQYF.

The chain has TRBV12-3 or TRBV12-4 and TRBJ2-1, with 10 bases matching TRBD1. J was trimmed by 12 bases and V by 5 bases; bases with no gene match: 7. The CDR3 has 13 amino acids. The CDR3, as DNA: TGTGCCAGCAGTGGGACAGGGGTTACGCGGCAGTTCTTC. Its translation is CASSGTGVTRQFF.

This clonotype was picked up a small number of times. CDR3 coding DNA: TGCAGTGCTAGGGCAGTAGGTGGTTCACCCCTCCACTTT. It is translated as CSARAVGGSPLHF. The J gene is TRBJ1-6, the V gene TRBV20-1, with unresolved D. The germline V gene has CDR1 DFQATT and CDR2 SNEGSKA (reference sequence). V lost 3 bases, J lost 9 bases, and 12 bases lay in between. CDR3 length: 13 residues.

This clonotype was recorded a few times. J is TRBJ2-7 and V is TRBV20-1; 8 nucleotides agree with TRBD2. Per the germline V gene, CDR1 is DFQATT and CDR2 is SNEGSKA (reference sequence). V lost 5 bases to trimming and J lost 4 bases; unmatched junction nucleotides: 10. The CDR3 totals 14 residues. Here the CDR3 DNA reads TGCAGTGCTCAAAGCGGGAGTGGGTCGTACGAGCAGTACTTC. It yields the protein CSAQSGSGSYEQYF.

This rearrangement joins TRBV7-9 to TRBJ1-1; D might be TRBD1 (5 bases). CDR3 length: 13 amino acids. V was pared by 1 base and J by 3 bases, with 6 bases between. Germline CDR1 reads SEHNR; CDR2 reads FQNEAQ (reference sequence). The DNA of the CDR3 is TGTGCCAGCAGCTTAGACAGGTACACTGAAGCTTTCTTT. Amino acids: CASSLDRYTEAFF.

This clonotype came up a few times. CDR3 nucleotide sequence: TGTGCCAGCAGCCCACAGCGTTCAGATACGCAGTATTTT. Amino acids: CASSPQRSDTQYF. The gene calls are TRBV7-3 and TRBJ2-3; D call uncertain. This CDR3 contains 13 residues. The V gene's germline CDR1 is SGHTA and CDR2 FQGTGA. The V end lost 5 bases, the J end lost 4 bases, and 10 bases lay between the germline ends.

The rearrangement links TRBV7-2 to TRBJ2-2; TRBD2 is a possible D gene (6 bases). Germline CDR1 is SGHTA and CDR2 is FQGNSA. Trimming removed 4 bases at V and 1 base at J, with 7 bases between. The CDR3 is 14 residues long. CDR3: CASSWRGNTGELFF. In nucleotides, the CDR3 is TGTGCCAGCAGCTGGAGGGGGAACACCGGGGAGCTGTTTTTT.

This chain connects TRBV7-2 to TRBJ1-6; TRBD1 aligns across 9 bases. J lost 8 bases, V lost 1 base, and 6 bases had no gene match. The CDR3 length is 16 residues. CDR1 and CDR2 (germline): SGHTA, FQGNSA. The CDR3 bases are TGTGCCAGCAGCTTAGGAGGGACAGGGAGTGATTCACCCCTCCACTTT. Translating gives CASSLGGTGSDSPLHF.